This is a list of T cell receptor beta chains from one sample in a study of cytomegalovirus exposure and HLA in healthy donors. Produced via immunoSEQ multiplex PCR; TCRdb's table is partial and in-frame only. The sample includes over 150,000 clones, 80% to 90% of them seen just once. The sequenced material came from PBMCs. These TCRs come from a woman between 45 and 65 years old in good health and CMV-seronegative. The CDR3 runs from the conserved cysteine through the conserved F or W. The order of the fields is V gene, CDR3 length, J gene, clone size, D gene, CDR3 DNA, CDR3 protein. D genes are given only for firm matches. Expanded clones are given a class, and other clones once, few, many or no size at all.

V gene: TRBV15
CDR3 length: 16
J gene: TRBJ2-6
clone size: NA
D gene: TRBD1
CDR3 DNA: TGTGCCACCAGCAGAGGAGGGACAGCTGGGGCCAACGTCCTGACTTTC
CDR3 protein: CATSRGGTAGANVLTF

V gene: TRBV7-2
CDR3 length: 15
J gene: TRBJ2-1
clone size: NA
D gene: TRBD2
CDR3 DNA: TGTGCCAGCAGCTTAAATGCGGGGGGCATTAATGAGCAGTTCTTC
CDR3 protein: CASSLNAGGINEQFF

V gene: TRBV11-2
CDR3 length: 12
J gene: TRBJ1-4
clone size: NA
D gene: NA
CDR3 DNA: TGTGCCAGCAGCTTAGATCGGGTGCAACTGTTTTTT
CDR3 protein: CASSLDRVQLFF

V gene: TRBV12-2
CDR3 length: 22
J gene: TRBJ2-6
clone size: NA
D gene: NA
CDR3 DNA: TGTGCAAGTCGCTTAGCAGATGGGACAAAAGGTCACCTAGGTGCTCGGGCCAACGTCCTGACTTTC
CDR3 protein: CASRLADGTKGHLGARANVLTF

V gene: TRBV9
CDR3 length: 15
J gene: TRBJ2-1
clone size: NA
D gene: NA
CDR3 DNA: TGTGCCAGCAGCGCCGAAAACAGGGTTTTCAATGAGCAGTTCTTC
CDR3 protein: CASSAENRVFNEQFF

V gene: TRBV7-2
CDR3 length: 14
J gene: TRBJ1-1
clone size: NA
D gene: NA
CDR3 DNA: TGTGCCAGCAGCTTAGACTACGGGGACACTGAAGCTTTCTTT
CDR3 protein: CASSLDYGDTEAFF

V gene: TRBV7-9
CDR3 length: 16
J gene: TRBJ2-5
clone size: few
D gene: TRBD1
CDR3 DNA: TGTGCCAGCAGCTTAGTAGGGGGCCCCCTAGGAGAGACCCAGTACTTC
CDR3 protein: CASSLVGGPLGETQYF

V gene: TRBV18
CDR3 length: 15
J gene: TRBJ1-5
clone size: NA
D gene: NA
CDR3 DNA: TGTGCCAGCTCACCCAAGAGGATTAGCAATCAGCCCCAGCATTTT
CDR3 protein: CASSPKRISNQPQHF

V gene: TRBV7-6
CDR3 length: 17
J gene: TRBJ2-2
clone size: few
D gene: NA
CDR3 DNA: TGTGCCAGCAGCTTTTCCGGGAGAGGCTTAAACACCGGGGAGCTGTTTTTT
CDR3 protein: CASSFSGRGLNTGELFF

V gene: TRBV7-2
CDR3 length: 15
J gene: TRBJ1-6
clone size: NA
D gene: NA
CDR3 DNA: TGTGCCAGCAGCTTATATTCCTCCTATAATTCACCCCTCCACTTT
CDR3 protein: CASSLYSSYNSPLHF

V gene: TRBV5-5
CDR3 length: 16
J gene: TRBJ1-6
clone size: NA
D gene: TRBD1
CDR3 DNA: TGTGCCAGCAGCCCAATCGGGACAGGTCAGAATTCACCCCTCCACTTT
CDR3 protein: CASSPIGTGQNSPLHF

V gene: TRBV7-9
CDR3 length: 14
J gene: TRBJ2-2
clone size: NA
D gene: NA
CDR3 DNA: TGTGCCAGCAGCCTCTCGGGTTTCACCGGGGAGCTGTTTTTT
CDR3 protein: CASSLSGFTGELFF

V gene: TRBV30
CDR3 length: 14
J gene: TRBJ2-7
clone size: NA
D gene: TRBD2
CDR3 DNA: TGTGCCTGGAGTGTTGGGACTAGCGGGTGGGAGCAGTACTTC
CDR3 protein: CAWSVGTSGWEQYF

V gene: TRBV19
CDR3 length: 14
J gene: TRBJ2-7
clone size: NA
D gene: TRBD1
CDR3 DNA: TGTGCCAGTAGCCGGACAGGAGACTCCTACGAGCAGTACTTC
CDR3 protein: CASSRTGDSYEQYF

V gene: TRBV7-9
CDR3 length: 18
J gene: TRBJ2-1
clone size: NA
D gene: TRBD2
CDR3 DNA: TGTGCCAGCAAAGCTAACGGACTAGCGGCCCTGGGGCGCAATGAGCAGTTCTTC
CDR3 protein: CASKANGLAALGRNEQFF

V gene: TRBV30
CDR3 length: 14
J gene: TRBJ2-7
clone size: NA
D gene: NA
CDR3 DNA: TGTGCCTGGAGTGGGGGGGGCGCCGGCTACGAGCAGTACTTC
CDR3 protein: CAWSGGGAGYEQYF

V gene: TRBV7-9
CDR3 length: 13
J gene: TRBJ1-3
clone size: NA
D gene: NA
CDR3 DNA: TGTGCCAGCAGTCCAGGGTTGGCAAACACCATATATTTT
CDR3 protein: CASSPGLANTIYF

V gene: TRBV13
CDR3 length: 15
J gene: TRBJ1-2
clone size: NA
D gene: TRBD1
CDR3 DNA: TGTGCCAGCAGCCGCGGACAGGGGGCCCCAAGTGGCTACACCTTC
CDR3 protein: CASSRGQGAPSGYTF

V gene: TRBV7-2
CDR3 length: 13
J gene: TRBJ1-6
clone size: NA
D gene: NA
CDR3 DNA: TGTGCCAGCAGCCCCGAGGGTAATTCACCCCTCCACTTT
CDR3 protein: CASSPEGNSPLHF

V gene: TRBV10-3
CDR3 length: 14
J gene: TRBJ2-2
clone size: NA
D gene: TRBD2
CDR3 DNA: TGTGCCATCAGTTCAGGACTAGCCACCGGGGAGCTGTTTTTT
CDR3 protein: CAISSGLATGELFF

V gene: TRBV6-5
CDR3 length: 13
J gene: TRBJ1-6
clone size: NA
D gene: NA
CDR3 DNA: TGTGCCAGCAGCCAGGGATATAATTCACCCCTCCACTTT
CDR3 protein: CASSQGYNSPLHF

V gene: TRBV6-5
CDR3 length: 14
J gene: TRBJ1-2
clone size: NA
D gene: TRBD1
CDR3 DNA: TGTGCCAGCAAGGGGGCAGAGATTAACTATGGCTACACCTTC
CDR3 protein: CASKGAEINYGYTF

V gene: TRBV27
CDR3 length: 16
J gene: TRBJ2-1
clone size: NA
D gene: TRBD2
CDR3 DNA: TGTGCCAGCAGCTTGGGACTAGCGGGAGCAGGCAATGAGCAGTTCTTC
CDR3 protein: CASSLGLAGAGNEQFF

V gene: TRBV27
CDR3 length: 14
J gene: TRBJ1-5
clone size: NA
D gene: NA
CDR3 DNA: TGTGCCAGCACCACGGGGGGTACCGGTCAGCCCCAGCATTTT
CDR3 protein: CASTTGGTGQPQHF